Listed below are T cell receptor beta chains from one sample, sequenced in a study of T cells after yellow fever vaccination. TCRdb re-derived calls from the 5' RACE reads in MiXCR, one entry per CDR3 protein. The sample lists 100,000 to 150,000 distinct CDR3 sequences; roughly 15% were seen once. This sample comprised CD8+ T cells sorted from PBMCs, obtained 5 days after the yellow fever booster vaccination. The receptor source for this set is a man in his late teens or twenties who received the YFV17D yellow fever vaccine. CDR3s include the opening cysteine and the closing phenylalanine or tryptophan. A D gene is named only where the DNA matches it firmly. Clone sizes are given selectively: once, few, many, or a class where the clone is expanded.

CATSKGTASGNTIYF TGTGCCACCAGCAAAGGGACAGCCTCTGGAAACACCATATATTTT TRBJ1-3 NA TRBV15 TRBD1
CASSLEGTGEQFF TGTGCCAGCAGCTTGGAGGGGACGGGTGAGCAGTTCTTC TRBJ2-1 few TRBV7-9 NA
CSVDRGMETQYF TGCAGCGTGGACAGGGGAATGGAGACCCAGTACTTC TRBJ2-5 few TRBV29-1 TRBD1
CATSDFWRREYQETQYF TGTGCCACCAGTGATTTTTGGCGTCGGGAGTACCAAGAGACCCAGTACTTC TRBJ2-5 NA TRBV24-1 NA
CAISESKDDYYGYTF TGTGCCATCAGTGAGTCGAAGGACGATTACTATGGCTACACCTTC TRBJ1-2 NA TRBV10-3 NA
CASSPPQGVGYTF TGCGCCAGCAGCCCCCCCCAGGGAGTGGGCTACACCTTC TRBJ1-2 NA TRBV4-1 NA
CASSRPRDRVSEQFF TGTGCCAGCAGCCGTCCCCGGGACAGGGTGAGTGAGCAGTTCTTC TRBJ2-1 NA TRBV6-2/TRBV6-3 TRBD1
CASSFVVYRDREVGTEAFF TGTGCCAGCAGTTTTGTGGTATATAGGGACAGGGAGGTGGGGACTGAAGCTTTCTTT TRBJ1-1 few TRBV12-3/TRBV12-4 TRBD1
CASSYWGGGYNEQFF TGTGCCAGCAGTTATTGGGGGGGCGGCTACAATGAGCAGTTCTTC TRBJ2-1 few TRBV6-5 NA
CASSYSHGTSSYNSPLHF TGTGCCAGCAGTTACTCGCACGGTACAAGCTCCTATAATTCACCCCTCCACTTT TRBJ1-6 few TRBV6-5 NA
CASSSRQGGPGELFF TGTGCCAGCAGCTCCCGACAGGGGGGGCCCGGGGAGCTGTTTTTT TRBJ2-2 few TRBV11-2 TRBD1
CASSFEEQPQHF TGTGCCAGCAGCTTTGAGGAGCAGCCCCAGCATTTT TRBJ1-5 NA TRBV7-9 NA
CAISESESPGGEQYF TGTGCCATCAGTGAGTCGGAGTCCCCAGGGGGCGAGCAGTACTTC TRBJ2-7 NA TRBV10-3 TRBD1
CASSPGTGPEAFF TGTGCCAGCAGCCCCGGGACAGGGCCTGAAGCTTTCTTT TRBJ1-1 NA TRBV7-9 TRBD1
CASSLMVGAGGTYNEQFF TGTGCCAGCAGCTTAATGGTTGGGGCGGGGGGTACCTACAATGAGCAGTTCTTC TRBJ2-1 NA TRBV7-3 TRBD2
CASRTTDREGETQYF TGTGCCAGCAGGACCACGGACAGGGAGGGAGAGACCCAGTACTTC TRBJ2-5 NA TRBV7-9 NA
CASSELAGSTDTQYF TGTGCCAGCAGCGAACTAGCGGGGAGCACAGATACGCAGTATTTT TRBJ2-3 few TRBV7-9 TRBD2
CASSHSRGLGIRDQYF TGTGCCAGCAGCCACTCGCGGGGGCTGGGGATTCGGGACCAGTACTTC TRBJ2-5 few TRBV6-5 NA
CASSSAGDTDTQYF TGTGCCAGCAGTTCGGCGGGGGACACAGATACGCAGTATTTT TRBJ2-3 NA TRBV6-2/TRBV6-3 TRBD2
CASSVYSTDTQYF TGCGCCAGCAGCGTGTACAGCACAGATACGCAGTATTTT TRBJ2-3 NA TRBV5-1 NA
CASSSAETATGELFF TGCGCCAGCAGCTCCGCAGAGACTGCCACCGGGGAGCTGTTTTTT TRBJ2-2 few TRBV5-1 NA
CSVVEGTGELFF TGCAGCGTTGTGGAAGGCACCGGGGAGCTGTTTTTT TRBJ2-2 NA TRBV29-1 NA
CASSQTTGRSTEAFF TGCGCCAGCAGCCAGACGACAGGCAGATCCACTGAAGCTTTCTTT TRBJ1-1 NA TRBV4-1 NA
CASSVASVDTDTQYF TGTGCCAGCAGCGTAGCTTCGGTAGATACAGATACGCAGTATTTT TRBJ2-3 NA TRBV9 NA
CASSQAGRSIQETQYF TGTGCCAGCAGCCAAGCTGGACGGTCAATACAAGAGACCCAGTACTTC TRBJ2-5 few TRBV3-1 NA
CSARGAGGAFSYEQYF TGCAGTGCTCGAGGGGCTGGGGGGGCATTTTCCTACGAGCAGTACTTC TRBJ2-7 few TRBV20-1 NA
CASSQEAFPGALGTDTQYF TGTGCCAGCAGCCAAGAGGCGTTTCCGGGAGCCTTGGGGACAGATACGCAGTATTTT TRBJ2-3 few TRBV3-1 NA
CASSQVQGASDSPLHF TGCGCCAGCAGCCAAGTACAGGGGGCCTCCGATTCACCCCTCCACTTT TRBJ1-6 NA TRBV4-1 TRBD1
CASSQSYSNQPQHF TGTGCCAGCAGCCAAAGTTATAGCAATCAGCCCCAGCATTTT TRBJ1-5 NA TRBV27 NA
CASSRDGYEQYF TGTGCCAGCAGCCGGGACGGATACGAGCAGTACTTC TRBJ2-7 few TRBV7-9 NA
CASSFEVAGSTDTQYF TGTGCCAGCAGCTTCGAGGTAGCGGGGAGCACAGATACGCAGTATTTT TRBJ2-3 NA TRBV7-2 TRBD2
CASSISTRIYGYTF TGTGCCAGTAGTATTTCCACGAGGATCTATGGCTACACCTTC TRBJ1-2 NA TRBV19 NA
CASRGRNSNQPQHF TGTGCCAGCAGAGGACGGAATAGCAATCAGCCCCAGCATTTT TRBJ1-5 few TRBV12-3/TRBV12-4 NA
CATSRAQPTDTQYF TGTGCCACCAGCAGAGCACAGCCCACAGATACGCAGTATTTT TRBJ2-3 few TRBV15 NA
CSARDPGQPFGYEQYF TGCAGTGCTAGAGATCCGGGACAGCCCTTTGGGTACGAGCAGTACTTC TRBJ2-7 NA TRBV20-1 TRBD1
CASELMSGGPDNEQFF TGTGCCAGCGAGCTTATGAGCGGGGGGCCAGACAATGAGCAGTTCTTC TRBJ2-1 NA TRBV11-1 TRBD2
CASSPGSNEQFF TGTGCCAGTAGTCCGGGCTCCAATGAGCAGTTCTTC TRBJ2-1 NA TRBV19 NA
CASRIGRIKQAFF TGCGCCAGCAGGATCGGACGGATAAAGCAGGCTTTCTTT TRBJ1-1 few TRBV5-1 NA
CASSMTSGRADTQYF TGTGCCAGCAGCATGACTAGCGGTCGGGCAGATACGCAGTATTTT TRBJ2-3 NA TRBV7-2 TRBD2
CSVEERQGRDSPLHF TGCAGCGTTGAAGAGAGGCAGGGAAGAGATTCACCCCTCCACTTT TRBJ1-6 few TRBV29-1 NA
CASSQAQRGGGHEQFF TGCGCCAGCAGCCAAGCCCAGCGGGGGGGCGGCCATGAGCAGTTCTTC TRBJ2-1 few TRBV4-1 TRBD2
CASSLTSGGRETQYF TGTGCCAGCAGCCTGACTAGCGGGGGGCGGGAGACCCAGTACTTC TRBJ2-5 once TRBV7-2 TRBD2
CASSWEAGTTEAFF TGTGCCAGCAGTTGGGAGGCGGGGACCACTGAAGCTTTCTTT TRBJ1-1 NA TRBV28 NA
CASSLFPRTNTETQYF TGCGCCAGCAGCTTGTTCCCCCGGACTAACACAGAGACCCAGTACTTC TRBJ2-5 once TRBV5-1 NA
CASTTGGGGGQFF TGTGCCAGCACCACCGGGGGCGGGGGTGGGCAGTTCTTC TRBJ2-1 many TRBV12-3/TRBV12-4 NA
CASSSFGTEAFF TGTGCCAGCAGCAGTTTTGGCACTGAAGCTTTCTTT TRBJ1-1 NA TRBV4-2 NA
CASSPSPRNTEAFF TGCGCCAGCAGCCCAAGCCCCAGGAACACTGAAGCTTTCTTT TRBJ1-1 few TRBV4-1 NA
CASSPTIGDSSYGYTF TGTGCCAGCAGTCCTACGATTGGTGATTCGTCCTATGGCTACACCTTC TRBJ1-2 NA TRBV6-5 NA
CSVESWSERYEQFF TGCAGCGTTGAATCTTGGTCGGAGCGTTATGAGCAGTTCTTC TRBJ2-1 few TRBV29-1 NA
CASSLAGAGQGVDTQYF TGTGCCAGCAGTCTAGCAGGGGCAGGGCAGGGGGTAGATACGCAGTATTTT TRBJ2-3 NA TRBV27 TRBD1
CSVGLTSEETQYF TGCAGCGTTGGATTAACATCAGAAGAGACCCAGTACTTC TRBJ2-5 NA TRBV29-1 NA
CASSVEAGGFNEKLFF TGTGCCAGCAGCGTAGAAGCGGGGGGTTTTAATGAAAAACTGTTTTTT TRBJ1-4 few TRBV9 NA
CASSVTGSLQETQYF TGTGCCAGCAGCGTAACCGGGTCCCTCCAAGAGACCCAGTACTTC TRBJ2-5 NA TRBV9 NA
CASSFRGDPDGYTF TGTGCCAGCAGCTTTCGTGGTGATCCCGACGGCTACACCTTC TRBJ1-2 NA TRBV7-9 NA
CASSAEGIDWGNTIYF TGTGCCAGCAGCGCCGAGGGGATAGACTGGGGAAACACCATATATTTT TRBJ1-3 few TRBV9 NA